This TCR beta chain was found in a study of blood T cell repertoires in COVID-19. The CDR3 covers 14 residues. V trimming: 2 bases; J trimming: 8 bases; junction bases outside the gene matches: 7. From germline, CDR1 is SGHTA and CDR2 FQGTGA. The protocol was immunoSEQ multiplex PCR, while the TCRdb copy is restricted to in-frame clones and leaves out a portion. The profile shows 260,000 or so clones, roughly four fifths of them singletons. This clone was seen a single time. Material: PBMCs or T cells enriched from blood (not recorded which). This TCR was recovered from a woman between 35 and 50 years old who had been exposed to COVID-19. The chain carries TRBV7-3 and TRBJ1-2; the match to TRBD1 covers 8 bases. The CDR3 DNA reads TGTGCCAGCAGCTTAGAGAGGACAGGGTTCGGCTACACCTTC. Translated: CASSLERTGFGYTF.